The next 25 T cell receptor beta chains were all read from a single sample in a study of CD8 T cells in ankylosing spondylitis. TCRdb itself ran the 5' RACE reads through MiXCR, one entry per CDR3 protein. The top ten clones hold less than 9.5% of a sample with 250,000 to 350,000 distinct CDR3 sequences, about 20% of them seen once. The sample comprised blood, either unsorted or a sorted T cell fraction (not recorded which). The receptors were sampled from a male donor with ankylosing spondylitis or in good health (not recorded which).

The gene calls are TRBV7-2 and TRBJ2-1; D may match TRBD1 or TRBD2 (6 bases each). V lost 5 bases, J lost 9 bases, and 14 bases lay in between. The CDR3 consists of 13 residues. Germline V gives CDR1 SGHTA, CDR2 FQGNSA. CDR3 in DNA: TGTGCCAGCAGCCCCCGACAGGAGGGTGAGCAGTTCTTC. Residues: CASSPRQEGEQFF.

This clonotype was counted between two and nine times. The chain recombines TRBV5-1 with TRBJ1-2; D call uncertain. The CDR3 spans 17 residues. The V end was cut by 0 bases, the J end by 1 base, with 16 bases between. CDR1 is SGHRS and CDR2 is YFSETQ in the germline V gene. The CDR3 coding sequence is TGCGCCAGCAGCTTGGAATTTACCCAGAAGATTAACTATGGCTACACCTTC. Protein sequence: CASSLEFTQKINYGYTF.

This clonotype was recorded a few times. The V call is TRBV20-1, the J call TRBJ2-1; the match to TRBD1 covers 7 bases. Germline V CDR1 and CDR2: DFQATT, SNEGSKA (reference sequence). The ends lost 6 bases at V and 3 bases at J; junction bases unmatched: 8. This CDR3 is 14 amino acids long. The CDR3 reads CSATGDRDYNEQFF. Here the CDR3 DNA reads TGCAGTGCCACAGGGGACAGAGACTACAATGAGCAGTTCTTC.

The chain is built from TRBV5-1 and TRBJ1-5; D is ambiguous. CDR1 is SGHRS and CDR2 is YFSETQ in the germline V gene. Trimming left V 6 bases short and J 3 bases short, with 13 bases between. This CDR3 contains 14 residues. The CDR3 coding sequence is TGCGCCAGCATCCCCGGCCATAACAATCAGCCCCAGCATTTT. It encodes CASIPGHNNQPQHF.

In this sample, this clonotype turned up a few times. This chain connects TRBV6-6 to TRBJ1-2; D call uncertain. The V gene lost 5 bases and the J gene lost 5 bases, with 12 bases spanning the gap. From germline, CDR1 is MNHNY and CDR2 SVGAGI (reference sequence). The CDR3 has 13 amino acids. The CDR3 region has the DNA TGTGCCAGCAGTGGGTTCGGGGAGTATGGCTACACCTTC. Translation: CASSGFGEYGYTF.

The gene calls are TRBV6-2 or TRBV6-3 and TRBJ2-7; D call uncertain. V was clipped by 5 bases and J by 4 bases, with 9 bases between them. Per germline, CDR1 MNHEY and CDR2 SVGEGT. The CDR3 runs to 12 residues. The CDR3 bases are TGTGCCAGCAGTCCCGTCGGTTACGAGCAGTACGTC. The encoded protein is CASSPVGYEQYV.

This clonotype was recorded a few times. The chain links TRBV20-1 to TRBJ2-5; D not resolved. V dropped 6 bases and J dropped 2 bases, with 4 bases sitting between them. This CDR3 region has 10 residues. Germline V gives CDR1 DFQATT, CDR2 SNEGSKA (reference sequence). The DNA of the CDR3 is TGCAGTGCGGAACAAGAGACCCAGTACTTC. It encodes CSAEQETQYF.

This clonotype was recorded a few times. The chain employs TRBV12-3 or TRBV12-4 and TRBJ1-5; the D is unclear. There are 14 residues in the CDR3. The ends were cut back, 1 base at V and 3 bases at J, with 7 bases in the middle. The chain's CDR3 is CASSLGSHNQPQHF. The CDR3 DNA reads TGTGCCAGCAGTTTAGGGAGCCACAATCAGCCCCAGCATTTT.

Ten or more counts support this clonotype. The chain joins TRBV15 to TRBJ2-7, with D possibly being TRBD2 (5 bases). The CDR3 consists of 14 residues. Germline V gives CDR1 LNHNV, CDR2 YYDKDF (reference sequence). Trimming removed 1 base from V and 1 base from J, with 8 bases in between. This chain's CDR3 is CATSRVRDSYEQYV. In DNA form, the CDR3 reads TGTGCCACCAGCAGAGTTCGGGATTCCTACGAGCAGTACGTC.

The V and J genes are TRBV3-1 and TRBJ1-3; D is possibly TRBD1 (5 bases). Germline V gene data show CDR1 as LGHDT and CDR2 as YNNKEL (reference sequence). Trimming left V 1 base short and J 16 bases short, with 20 bases between. CDR3 length equals 14 residues. CDR3 DNA sequence: TGTGCCAGCAGCCAAGTAAGGGGAGACAGCGGAGTCTATTTT. Translating gives CASSQVRGDSGVYF.

This clonotype turned up a few times. The J gene is TRBJ2-2, the V gene TRBV10-2; 7 bases are shared with TRBD1. V was pared by 3 bases and J by 4 bases, with 5 bases of the junction left unmatched. The CDR3 runs 15 residues. Looked up from germline, CDR1 is WSHSY and CDR2 is SAAADI. In DNA form, the CDR3 reads TGCGCCAGCAGTGATCGAGACAGGGCCACCGGGGAGCTGTTTTTT. It translates to CASSDRDRATGELFF.

This clonotype was observed a handful of times. The chain has TRBV12-3 or TRBV12-4 and TRBJ2-7, with a tentative D call TRBD2 (7 bases). With 3 bases removed from V and 8 bases from J, the gap between germline ends came to 11 bases. The CDR3 totals 12 residues. The chain's CDR3 is CASSLGGGQQYV. In DNA form, the CDR3 reads TGTGCCAGCAGTTTGGGCGGGGGCCAGCAGTACGTC.

As DNA, the CDR3 is TGTGCCAGCAGCTTAGCGCCGGAGGTTTATAGCAATCAGCCCCAGCATTTT. It yields the protein CASSLAPEVYSNQPQHF. The rearrangement joins TRBV7-8 to TRBJ1-5; D not certain. Per germline, CDR1 SGHVS and CDR2 FQNEAQ. V was cut by 0 bases and J by 0 bases, with 12 bases left in between. This CDR3 is 17 amino acids long. Supplemented by reference TRBV7-8 and TRBJ1-5, the full variable domain reads GAGVSQSPRYKVAKRGQDVALRCDPISGHVSLFWYQQALGQGPEFLTYFQNEAQLDKSGLPSDRFFAERPEGSVSTLKIQRTQQEDSAVYLCASSLAPEVYSNQPQHFGDGTRLSIL.

The chain joins TRBV7-9 to TRBJ1-5, with D possibly TRBD1 on 5 matching bases. This CDR3 is built from 14 residues. CDR1 and CDR2 (germline): SEHNR, FQNEAQ (reference sequence). V was shortened by 3 bases and J by 3 bases, with 9 bases between the two germline ends. As DNA, the CDR3 is TGTGCCAGCAGCTTGCAGGGAATCAATCAGCCCCAGCATTTT. It is translated as CASSLQGINQPQHF. Full variable domain (outside the CDR3, taken from reference TRBV7-9 and TRBJ1-5): DTGVSQNPRHKITKRGQNVTFRCDPISEHNRLYWYRQTLGQGPEFLTYFQNEAQLEKSRLLSDRFSAERPKGSFSTLEIQRTEQGDSAMYLCASSLQGINQPQHFGDGTRLSIL.

This clonotype was counted between two and nine times. The V gene is TRBV15, the J gene TRBJ2-5, with 7 bases aligning to TRBD1. Germline V CDR1 and CDR2: LNHNV, YYDKDF (reference sequence). This CDR3 has 13 amino acids. J gave up 4 bases and V 5 bases, and 4 bases lay outside the gene matches. The CDR3 sequence: CATSGSGGETQYF. The CDR3 coding sequence is TGTGCCACCAGCGGTTCAGGGGGAGAGACCCAGTACTTC.

In this sample, this clonotype turned up many times. J is TRBJ1-2 and V is TRBV6-5; D remains unclear. CDR1 MNHEY and CDR2 SVGAGI come from the germline V gene. The CDR3 spans 14 residues. Deletions cut 0 bases from V and 7 bases from J, with 12 bases between. The CDR3 reads CASSYSIVVGGYTF. In DNA, the CDR3 is TGTGCCAGCAGTTACTCAATTGTGGTCGGTGGCTACACCTTC.

V is TRBV18 and J is TRBJ2-5; D is perhaps TRBD1 (5 bases). V shed 6 bases and J shed 0 bases, with 17 bases lying between them. The CDR3 covers 16 residues. The germline V gene encodes CDR1 KGHSH and CDR2 LQKENI. CDR3 DNA sequence: TGTGCCAGCTCGTCTAGACAGTCCAAGTACCAAGAGACCCAGTACTTC. This codes for CASSSRQSKYQETQYF.

This clonotype has just a few counts. The genes are TRBV20-1 and TRBJ1-2; D is ambiguous. This CDR3 spans 8 amino acids. Trimming took 7 bases from V and 7 from J, leaving 4 bases between them. The germline CDR1 and CDR2 sequences are DFQATT and SNEGSKA (reference sequence). The CDR3 DNA is TGCAGTGATTCTGGCTACACCTTC. Encoded protein: CSDSGYTF.

This clonotype was seen a few times. The gene calls are TRBV28 and TRBJ2-1; the D gene is possibly TRBD1 (5 bases). V was cut by 7 bases and J by 3 bases, with 25 bases left in between. CDR1 is MDHEN, CDR2 SYDVKM, per germline. This CDR3 spans 18 amino acids. The CDR3 DNA reads as TGTGCCAGCATCCCCTTGTCCGAGCAGGGTGGAAACTACAATGAGCAGTTCTTC. Its protein product is CASIPLSEQGGNYNEQFF.

The chain couples TRBV28 to TRBJ1-2; D not certain. CDR3 size: 12 residues. The V and J ends lost 6 bases and 5 bases respectively, with 10 bases between them. CDR1 and CDR2 (germline): MDHEN, SYDVKM. The chain's CDR3 is CASSLPRYGYTF. As DNA, the CDR3 is TGTGCCAGCAGCCTCCCCCGTTATGGCTACACCTTC.

The V call is TRBV6-1, the J call TRBJ1-5, with a tentative D call TRBD1 (6 bases). Germline CDR1 is MNHNS and CDR2 is SASEGT. Deletions cut 6 bases from V and 3 bases from J, with 12 bases between. This CDR3 spans 14 amino acids. The DNA of the CDR3 is TGTGCCAGCAGCTGGACAGAGTTCAATCAGCCCCAGCATTTT. Translating gives CASSWTEFNQPQHF.

This clonotype has ten or more counts. The chain is built from TRBV5-1 and TRBJ2-5; TRBD1 agrees at 7 bases. The CDR3 is 15 residues long. In germline, CDR1 is SGHRS, CDR2 YFSETQ. The J segment lost 0 bases and the V segment lost 2 bases, leaving 4 bases of the junction unmatched. CDR3: CASSFRGGNQETQYF. As DNA, the CDR3 is TGCGCCAGCAGCTTTAGAGGGGGCAACCAAGAGACCCAGTACTTC.

This clonotype showed up many times. The rearrangement uses TRBV12-3 or TRBV12-4 and TRBJ2-5; D uncertain. The CDR3 totals 11 residues. V was shortened by 2 bases and J by 7 bases, with 5 bases between the two germline ends. CDR3 residues: CASSLMGTQYF. The CDR3 coding sequence is TGTGCCAGCAGTTTAATGGGGACCCAGTACTTC.

This clonotype was found a few times. The V gene is TRBV7-3, the J gene TRBJ2-3; D is possibly TRBD2 (5 bases). This CDR3 contains 13 residues. The germline V and J ends were trimmed by 3 bases and 2 bases, with 6 bases remaining between them. Germline V gene data show CDR1 as SGHTA and CDR2 as FQGTGA. CDR3 sequence (DNA): TGTGCCAGCAGCTTCCGGGACACAGATACGCAGTATTTT. Protein product: CASSFRDTDTQYF. Looking up the rest from reference TRBV7-3 and TRBJ2-3 gives the full variable domain: GAGVSQTPSNKVTEKGKYVELRCDPISGHTALYWYRQSLGQGPEFLIYFQGTGAADDSGLPNDRFFAVRPEGSVSTLKIQRTERGDSAVYLCASSFRDTDTQYFGPGTRLTVL.

This clonotype appeared a few times. This chain connects TRBV28 to TRBJ1-5, with D possibly matching TRBD1 (5 bases). The CDR3 spans 14 residues. Trimming left V 4 bases short and J 2 bases short, with 9 bases between. Per the germline V gene, CDR1 is MDHEN and CDR2 is SYDVKM. CDR3 residues: CASSSRGRNQPQHF. As DNA, the CDR3 is TGTGCCAGCAGTTCAAGGGGACGCAATCAGCCCCAGCATTTT. The complete variable domain, with remaining parts taken from reference TRBV28 and TRBJ1-5, reads DVKVTQSSRYLVKRTGEKVFLECVQDMDHENMFWYRQDPGLGLRLIYFSYDVKMKEKGDIPEGYSVSREKKERFSLILESASTNQTSMYLCASSSRGRNQPQHFGDGTRLSIL.